This T cell receptor beta chain was retrieved from a study of long-term antiretroviral therapy in people with HIV. General study findings and limits: Relative to control repertoires, HIV repertoires exhibited narrower CDR3 length ranges. Specimen acquisition occurred between 2004 and 2017, potentially under older ART regimens. Upon ART, diversity increased but remained lower than transplant donor controls.

Specimens retained about 0.95-11 million cryopreserved PBMC preceding DNA extraction. Points on this clone: The antigen is not known.

V lost 4 bases to trimming and J lost 3 bases; unmatched junction nucleotides: 6. CDR1 SGHTS and CDR2 YDEGEE come from the germline V gene. The CDR3 covers 15 residues. An immunoSEQ assay, version v3.0, was performed at survey level. Data came from immunoSEQ multiplex PCR; TCRdb stores just in-frame clones and leaves some out. The table has tens of thousands of clones, 75% to 85% seen once; the top ten hold 5.5% to 8.5%. This receptor was taken from a man in his forties with HIV. This chain uses TRBV5-8 with TRBJ2-5, with 10 positions matching TRBD1. This material consisted of unsorted PBMCs, taken 0.3 years after starting antiretroviral therapy. The CDR3 spells CASSISGTGEETQYF. CDR3 sequence (DNA): TGTGCCAGCAGCATCTCCGGGACAGGGGAAGAGACCCAGTACTTC.